The subject of this entry is one TCR beta chain. This clonotype was detected ten times or more. The antigen it binds to is not known. Base quality data are lacking; no much larger clone is found one base away. Via the germline V gene (reference sequence), CDR1 is LNHDA and CDR2 SQIVND. There are 15 amino acids in the CDR3, from cysteine to phenylalanine inclusive. Left in the record is the CDR3 DNA by itself, 45 bases read in frame from the first base. V lost 6 bases and J lost 3 bases, and the count of bases not matched to a germline gene is 9. Reads for this sample came from an Illumina HiSeq 2000. TCR beta chain libraries were generated through multiplex PCR amplification. The amplified TCR beta chain products were analyzed by high-throughput sequencing. TCRdb itself trimmed the public reads at Q25 with fastp, ran MiXCR and retained productive beta chains. Rows are unified per CDR3 protein, each entry keeping the most common DNA and genes. This sample is represented by some 100,000 distinct CDR3 sequences; 21% of them were singletons. Less than 1.5% of the sample is held by the ten biggest clonotypes.

The record originates from a study of breast tumors, draining lymph nodes, adjacent tissues (dated by TCRdb to 2015 to 2016). The study in broad terms: TCR beta repertoires were compared across tumor, adjacent nontumor tissue and axillary lymph nodes obtained from breast cancer patients. In human breast cancer, the study set out to assess how tumor, surrounding tissue and draining lymph node repertoires relate to one another and whether T cells might be exchanged between them.

The investigation overall reported the following: Rather than being directly demonstrated, the conclusion that tumor T cells originate in lymph nodes was presented as consistent with a hypothesis. In luminal-like breast cancer, tumor and nontumor tissue repertoires resembled each other significantly more than in basal-like breast cancer. T-cell repertoire diversity in tumors was found to be lower than in lymph nodes but higher than in nontumor tissue, and preferential V and J gene usage was observed. A scenario in which most tumor T cells derive from the lymph node and then expand within tumor tissue was judged to be consistent with the data.

The lymph node samples were taken from the axillary draining lymph nodes of breast cancer patients. Sequenced material: axillary lymph node tissue. The V and J genes are TRBV19 and TRBJ2-7; 9 nucleotides in the junction match TRBD1. The source of this sequence is a female donor with breast cancer. Some clones in this sample may be carry-over from other donors' samples. The CDR3 has the sequence CASSQDGTGYYEQYF. The DNA sequence reads TGTGCCAGTAGCCAAGACGGGACAGGGTACTACGAGCAGTACTTC. Where the CDR3 stops, the reference TRBV19 and TRBJ2-7 genes take over; the full variable domain is DGGITQSPKYLFRKEGQNVTLSCEQNLNHDAMYWYRQDPGQGLRLIYYSQIVNDFQKGDIAEGYSVSREKKESFPLTVTSAQKNPTAFYLCASSQDGTGYYEQYFGPGTRLTVT.